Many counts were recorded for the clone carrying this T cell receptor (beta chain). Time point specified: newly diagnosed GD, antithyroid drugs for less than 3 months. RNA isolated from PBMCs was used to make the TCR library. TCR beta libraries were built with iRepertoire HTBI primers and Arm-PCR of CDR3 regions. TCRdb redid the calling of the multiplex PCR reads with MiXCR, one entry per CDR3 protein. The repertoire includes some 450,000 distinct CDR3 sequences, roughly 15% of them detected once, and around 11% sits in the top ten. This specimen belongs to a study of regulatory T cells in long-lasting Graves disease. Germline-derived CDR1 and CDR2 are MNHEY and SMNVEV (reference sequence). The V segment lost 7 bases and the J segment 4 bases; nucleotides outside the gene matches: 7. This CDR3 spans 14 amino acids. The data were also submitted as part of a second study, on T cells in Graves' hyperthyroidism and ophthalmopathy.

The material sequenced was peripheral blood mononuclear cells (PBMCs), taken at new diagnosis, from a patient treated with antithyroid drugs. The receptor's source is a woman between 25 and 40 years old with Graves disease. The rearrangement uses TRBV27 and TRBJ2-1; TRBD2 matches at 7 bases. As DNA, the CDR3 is TGTGCCAGCACCACTAGCGAACCTTACAATGAGCAGTTCTTC. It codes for CASTTSEPYNEQFF.